These 25 T cell receptor beta chains were all obtained from the same sample, sequenced in a study of blood T cell dynamics during melanoma immunotherapy. Described time point: pre-treatment baseline. Clones were sequenced by immunoSEQ multiplex PCR, and TCRdb holds only the in-frame ones, with some missing. The sample holds about 4,900 clones, approximately 83% seen once. The sample was blood, taken from a patient treated with checkpoint blockade. These TCRs come from a human donor with melanoma.

The count of this clone is one. This chain connects TRBV5-1 to TRBJ2-3, with 7 positions matching TRBD1. Unmatched junction bases numbered 2, after V lost 4 bases and J lost 0 bases. CDR1 SGHRS and CDR2 YFSETQ come from the germline V gene. The CDR3 is 14 amino acids. The CDR3 nucleotides are TGCGCCAGCAGCATGACAGGGAGCACAGATACGCAGTATTTT. Translating it yields CASSMTGSTDTQYF.

This rearrangement joins TRBV5-1 to TRBJ2-5; TRBD1 aligns across 8 bases. The CDR3 has 15 amino acids. Germline CDR1 and CDR2: SGHRS and YFSETQ. V lost 9 bases to trimming and J lost 5 bases; unmatched junction nucleotides: 15. The CDR3 DNA reads as TGCGCCACCCGAAATGGACAGGGTGTTGTGGAGACCCAGTACTTC. The encoded protein is CATRNGQGVVETQYF.

This clone was counted once. The rearrangement links TRBV19 to TRBJ2-4, with D maybe TRBD2 (6 bases). Germline CDR1 and CDR2: LNHDA and SQIVND (reference sequence). V shed 8 bases and J shed 5 bases, with 16 bases lying between them. This CDR3 has 14 residues. The DNA of the CDR3 is TGTGCCAGTCTTTCGTGGGGGGAGGAAAACATTCAGTACTTC. It codes for CASLSWGEENIQYF.

This chain uses TRBV5-4 with TRBJ1-1; TRBD1 agrees at 10 bases. The CDR3 loop spans 16 amino acids. Germline CDR1 and CDR2: SGHNT and YYREEE (reference sequence). The trim removed 4 bases at V and 0 bases at J, leaving 6 bases unmatched. The chain's CDR3 is CASSPGTGDLNTEAFF. The CDR3 DNA is TGTGCCAGCAGCCCAGGGACAGGGGACCTGAACACTGAAGCTTTCTTT.

The V call is TRBV10-1, the J call TRBJ2-3, with 10 bases aligning to TRBD2. Germline V lookup: CDR1 WNHNN, CDR2 SYGVQD (reference sequence). CDR3 length equals 15 residues. With V trimmed by 6 bases and J by 4 bases, 7 bases remained unmatched. The CDR3 is CASSWLAGAADTQYF. CDR3 DNA: TGCGCCAGCAGCTGGCTAGCGGGAGCGGCAGATACGCAGTATTTT.

This chain links TRBV21-1 with TRBJ2-6; the table's D call TRBD1 went unverified against the DNA. TRBV21-1 corresponds to a pseudogene. The CDR3 sequence is 18 residues long. The CDR3, as DNA: TGTGCCAGCAGCATAACAGGGGGCCGCAGTTCTGGGGCCAACGTCCTGACTTTC. Its protein product is CASSITGGRSSGANVLTF.

This chain connects TRBV7-3 to TRBJ2-2; D remains unclear. Germline values: CDR1 SGHTA, CDR2 FQGTGA. This CDR3 is 15 amino acids long. Between the trimmed V and J ends, which lost 5 bases and 2 bases, there was a span of 12 bases. The CDR3 DNA reads as TGTGCCAGCAGCCCCACTTCCCGAAACACCGGGGAGCTGTTTTTT. Protein sequence: CASSPTSRNTGELFF.

The chain has TRBV10-1 and TRBJ2-1; either TRBD1 or TRBD2 may fit D (6 bases each). V gave up 3 bases and J gave up 5 bases, with 14 bases separating them. The CDR3 is made up of 15 amino acids. CDR1 and CDR2 from the germline V gene are WNHNN and SYGVQD (reference sequence). CDR3 nucleotides: TGCGCCAGCAGTGATTGGGGGGCGGGCGACAATGAGCAGTTCTTC. Encoded protein: CASSDWGAGDNEQFF.

The chain is built from TRBV5-1 and TRBJ2-3; 8 bases match TRBD1. This CDR3 is built from 17 residues. Germline CDR1 is SGHRS and CDR2 is YFSETQ. V lost 4 bases to trimming and J lost 3 bases; unmatched junction nucleotides: 13. The CDR3 bases are TGCGCCAGCAGCACGGACAGGGCATCATTAGTGACAGATACGCAGTATTTT. It is translated as CASSTDRASLVTDTQYF. Full variable domain (outside the CDR3, taken from reference TRBV5-1 and TRBJ2-3): KAGVTQTPRYLIKTRGQQVTLSCSPISGHRSVSWYQQTPGQGLQFLFEYFSETQRNKGNFPGRFSGRQFSNSRSEMNVSTLELGDSALYLCASSTDRASLVTDTQYFGPGTRLTVL.

V usage is TRBV30 and J usage is TRBJ2-3; D might be TRBD2 (6 bases). The germline V gene encodes CDR1 GTSNPN and CDR2 SVGIG (reference sequence). V was shortened by 0 bases and J by 1 base, with 11 bases between the two germline ends. The CDR3 spans 15 residues. CDR3 loop: CAWSVRGKGTDTQYF. Written as DNA, the CDR3 is TGTGCCTGGAGTGTTCGCGGGAAAGGCACAGATACGCAGTATTTT.

The CDR3 loop is CASSPRMARGSSPTYEQYF. CDR3 DNA sequence: TGCGCCAGCAGCCCCCGTATGGCCCGCGGGAGCTCCCCTACCTACGAGCAGTACTTC. This chain uses TRBV4-1 with TRBJ2-7; 7 bases line up with TRBD2. CDR1 MGHRA and CDR2 YSYEKL come from the germline V gene. With 4 bases clipped from V and 2 bases from J, the junction kept 20 bases outside the gene matches. The CDR3 covers 19 residues.

This clone has just a few counts. V usage is TRBV7-9 and J usage is TRBJ1-1; tentative D call: TRBD1 (5 bases). Trimming took off 8 bases at V and 2 bases at J, with 9 bases between the two ends. This CDR3 spans 12 amino acids. CDR1 SEHNR and CDR2 FQNEAQ come from the germline V gene (reference sequence). The CDR3 loop is CASGRVNTEAFF. CDR3 nucleotide sequence: TGTGCCAGCGGCAGGGTAAACACTGAAGCTTTCTTT.

The chain recombines TRBV28 with TRBJ2-7; D possibly corresponds to TRBD1 (5 bases). The germline V gene has CDR1 MDHEN and CDR2 SYDVKM. Trimming pared 7 bases from V and 5 bases from J, leaving 9 bases between. The CDR3 length is 11 residues. The CDR3 reads CASTRTHEQYF. The DNA for the CDR3 is TGTGCCAGCACCAGGACACACGAGCAGTACTTC.

The V and J genes are TRBV11-3 and TRBJ1-1; D remains unclear. The CDR3 extends over 13 amino acids. The germline V gene has CDR1 SGHNT and CDR2 YENEEA. The V end was cut by 2 bases, the J end by 0 bases, with 4 bases between. CDR3 DNA sequence: TGTGCCAGCAGCTTATATATGAACACTGAAGCTTTCTTT. The encoded protein is CASSLYMNTEAFF. Together with reference TRBV11-3 and TRBJ1-1, the CDR3 gives the full variable domain: EAGVVQSPRYKIIEKKQPVAFWCNPISGHNTLYWYLQNLGQGPELLIRYENEEAVDDSQLPKDRFSAERLKGVDSTLKIQPAELGDSAVYLCASSLYMNTEAFFGQGTRLTVV.

The chain employs TRBV5-2 and TRBJ1-1. TRBV5-2 represents a pseudogene. The CDR3 contains 14 residues. The DNA of the CDR3 is TGCGCCAGCAGCCCCGGGAATTGGAACACTGAAGCTTTCTTT. This codes for CASSPGNWNTEAFF.

V gene TRBV4-2 combines with J gene TRBJ2-7, with D possibly matching TRBD1 (6 bases). Trimming left V 1 base short and J 2 bases short, with 12 bases between. The CDR3 has 15 amino acids. Germline V gene data show CDR1 as LGHNA and CDR2 as YNFKEQ. The CDR3 region is CASSQGGQMTYEQYF. The CDR3 bases are TGTGCCAGCAGCCAAGGGGGGCAGATGACCTACGAGCAGTACTTC.

The chain combines TRBV5-6 with TRBJ2-7, with 10 bases that match TRBD2. Trimming took 6 bases from V and 2 from J; bases not matched to a gene: 8. This CDR3 contains 15 residues. The germline V gene encodes CDR1 SGHDT and CDR2 YYEEEE. In nucleotides, the CDR3 is TGTGCCAGCACCTGGGGAACTAGCGGGACCTACGAGCAGTACTTC. Its protein product is CASTWGTSGTYEQYF.

This chain joins TRBV28 and TRBJ1-2; a weak D match, TRBD1 (5 bases). Germline V gene lookup returns CDR1 MDHEN and CDR2 SYDVKM. The CDR3 totals 11 residues. V shed 10 bases and J shed 6 bases, with 12 bases lying between them. The DNA of the CDR3 is TGTGCCATCCCGGGGCTGGATGGCTACACCTTC. Amino acid sequence: CAIPGLDGYTF.

V and J are TRBV11-3 and TRBJ2-1; 8 bases match TRBD2. From germline, CDR1 is SGHNT and CDR2 YENEEA. Trimming took 1 base from V and 6 from J; bases not matched to a gene: 11. The CDR3 contains 17 residues. CDR3 DNA sequence: TGTGCCAGCAGCTTAGCGAGAGGACTAGCTACTGTCAATGAGCAGTTCTTC. It specifies CASSLARGLATVNEQFF. Using reference TRBV11-3 and TRBJ2-1 for the parts outside the CDR3, the full variable domain is EAGVVQSPRYKIIEKKQPVAFWCNPISGHNTLYWYLQNLGQGPELLIRYENEEAVDDSQLPKDRFSAERLKGVDSTLKIQPAELGDSAVYLCASSLARGLATVNEQFFGPGTRLTVL.

The rearrangement joins TRBV19 to TRBJ1-5; 9 bases map to TRBD1. Germline assignment: CDR1 LNHDA and CDR2 SQIVND (reference sequence). This CDR3 has 13 amino acids. V was clipped by 10 bases and J by 5 bases; unmatched bases: 6. Written as DNA, the CDR3 is TGTGCCACCGGGGGACAGGGATATCAGCCCCAGCATTTT. Protein: CATGGQGYQPQHF.

The genes are TRBV7-3 and TRBJ2-3; D is tentatively TRBD1 or TRBD2 (5 bases each). The V gene's germline CDR1 is SGHTA and CDR2 FQGTGA. The V and J ends lost 5 bases and 6 bases respectively, with 12 bases between them. There are 13 residues in the CDR3. The CDR3 spells CASSQNGADTQYF. DNA of the CDR3: TGTGCCAGCAGCCAGAACGGGGCGGATACGCAGTATTTT.

J is TRBJ2-7 and V is TRBV29-1, with 9 bases identical to TRBD2. V was pared by 6 bases and J by 3 bases, with 9 bases of the junction left unmatched. CDR3 length equals 14 residues. In germline, CDR1 is SQVTM, CDR2 ANQGSEA. CDR3 nucleotides: TGCAGCGTGGGACGGGCGGGAGGGCACTACGAGCAGTACTTC. Its protein product is CSVGRAGGHYEQYF.

This clone was observed a single time. The rearrangement uses TRBV7-2 and TRBJ2-7, with 10 bases identical to TRBD1. The trim removed 2 bases at V and 6 bases at J, leaving 10 bases unmatched. CDR1 SGHTA and CDR2 FQGNSA come from the germline V gene. The length of the CDR3 is 16 residues. CDR3 nucleotides: TGTGCCAGCAGCTTATTTCCCGGGACAGGGGAGGTCGAGCAGTACTTC. Its protein product is CASSLFPGTGEVEQYF.

The rearrangement uses TRBV28 and TRBJ1-5; D is perhaps TRBD1 (6 bases). There are 14 residues in the CDR3. Looked up from germline, CDR1 is MDHEN and CDR2 is SYDVKM. The V and J ends lost 7 bases and 5 bases respectively, with 15 bases between them. CDR3 in amino acids: CASKLLSGDQPQHF. CDR3 nucleotide sequence: TGTGCCAGCAAATTGCTCTCAGGGGATCAGCCCCAGCATTTT.

The chain joins TRBV7-2 to TRBJ2-3; tentatively, D is TRBD1 or TRBD2 (5 bases each). CDR1 SGHTA and CDR2 FQGNSA come from the germline V gene. The CDR3 is 13 amino acids. Trimming left V 5 bases short and J 6 bases short, with 12 bases between. The CDR3 coding sequence is TGTGCCAGCAGCATCAGAGAGGGGGATACGCAGTATTTT. As protein: CASSIREGDTQYF.